The 23 T cell receptor beta chains given below trace back to one sample, sequenced in a study of T-cell reconstitution after alpha-beta-depleted transplantation in children. For TCRbeta, the library was prepared with unique molecular identifiers. One entry per CDR3 protein results from TCRdb running MiXCR on the PCR reads. The sample consists of hundreds of thousands of distinct CDR3 sequences, under 13% of them appearing once. Material: PBMCs, obtained before TCRalphabeta/CD19-depleted stem cell transplant. The receptors here all came from a child younger than two with acute myeloid leukemia, due to receive a stem cell transplant.

This clonotype was seen ten or more times. The genes are TRBV7-8 and TRBJ2-1, with D perhaps being TRBD1 or TRBD2 (6 bases each). CDR3 size: 15 residues. V dropped 5 bases and J dropped 2 bases, with 13 bases sitting between them. Germline CDR1 and CDR2: SGHVS and FQNEAQ. CDR3 bases: TGTGCCAGCAGCCTTCGGAGGGACACCTACAATGAGCAGTTCTTC. It specifies CASSLRRDTYNEQFF.

Comments on this clonotype: A read error may account for a junction end that differs from germline. This chain links TRBV12-3 or TRBV12-4 with TRBJ2-3; 8 bases fit TRBD2. This CDR3 spans 15 amino acids. The CDR3 spells CASTLLREGTDTQYF. DNA of the CDR3: TGTGCCAGCACTTTACTACGGGAGGGGACAGATACGCAGTATTTT.

This clonotype was counted only a few times. This chain links TRBV5-1 with TRBJ2-1; TRBD2 matches at 13 bases. This CDR3 region has 15 residues. Germline V gene data show CDR1 as SGHRS and CDR2 as YFSETQ. Trimming at V came to 3 bases and at J to 8 bases, leaving 5 bases not matched to a gene. The CDR3, as DNA: TGCGCCAGCAGCTCACTAGCGGGAGGGCCGCATGAGCAGTTCTTC. It codes for CASSSLAGGPHEQFF.

This clonotype was detected ten times or more. The junction does not match germline at one end; this may be a read error. The rearrangement uses TRBV5-8 and TRBJ1-3; D gene ambiguous. CDR3 length equals 13 residues. Germline V gene lookup returns CDR1 SGHTS and CDR2 YDEGEE. The CDR3 loop is CASSFGLGNTIYF. The CDR3 DNA sequence: TGCGCCAGCAGCTTCGGCCTGGGAAACACCATATATTTT.

V and J are TRBV11-2 and TRBJ1-6, with D possibly TRBD1 on 6 matching bases. The CDR3 spans 16 residues. V shed 1 base and J shed 10 bases, with 17 bases lying between them. Germline values: CDR1 SGHAT, CDR2 FQNNGV. The DNA for the CDR3 is TGTGCCAGCAGCTTAGGAGCCACAGGGAACTTATCACCCCTCCACTTT. Translation: CASSLGATGNLSPLHF.

This clonotype was picked up many times. The gene calls are TRBV7-9 and TRBJ2-7, with 7 bases aligning to TRBD2. The CDR3 covers 15 residues. The V gene's germline CDR1 is SEHNR and CDR2 FQNEAQ (reference sequence). V gave up 4 bases and J gave up 5 bases; unmatched junction bases: 11. DNA of the CDR3: TGTGCCAGCAGCTCCTTCGGCGGGAGTAGGAACGAGCAGTACTTC. This encodes CASSSFGGSRNEQYF.

This clonotype was counted ten times or more. The V and J genes are TRBV7-9 and TRBJ2-3, with 8 bases fitting TRBD2. The V and J ends lost 3 bases and 4 bases, in that order; junction bases with no gene match: 9. The CDR3 has 16 residues. CDR1 and CDR2 (germline): SEHNR, FQNEAQ (reference sequence). CDR3 sequence (DNA): TGTGCCAGCAGCTTCAAATACGGGAGGGACCCAGATACGCAGTATTTT. Amino acid sequence: CASSFKYGRDPDTQYF.

This clonotype has ten or more counts. The chain recombines TRBV27 with TRBJ2-1, with 8 bases lining up with TRBD2. This CDR3 contains 15 residues. Germline V lookup: CDR1 MNHEY, CDR2 SMNVEV (reference sequence). V was clipped by 4 bases and J by 5 bases; unmatched bases: 7. CDR3 in DNA: TGTGCCAGCAGTTGGACGGGGGGGTCCCACAATGAGCAGTTCTTC. This sequence encodes CASSWTGGSHNEQFF.

This clonotype occurred many times. The chain couples TRBV12-3 or TRBV12-4 to TRBJ1-5, with 7 bases aligning to TRBD1. The CDR3 contains 13 residues. V gave up 7 bases and J gave up 6 bases; unmatched junction bases: 6. DNA of the CDR3: TGTGCCAGCACCCTGACAGGGTCTCAGCCCCAGCATTTT. Translating it yields CASTLTGSQPQHF.

This clonotype has ten or more counts. The chain couples TRBV29-1 to TRBJ2-3, with 9 bases matching TRBD2. Germline V gene sequence: CDR1 SQVTM, CDR2 ANQGSEA. This CDR3 has 15 amino acids. V was pared by 1 base and J by 6 bases, with 8 bases of the junction left unmatched. CDR3 region: CSVEGAGGPEDTQYF. The DNA for the CDR3 is TGCAGCGTTGAAGGAGCGGGGGGACCTGAGGATACGCAGTATTTT.

This clonotype was seen repeatedly, ten times or more. The chain has TRBV2 and TRBJ2-7; perhaps TRBD2 as D (6 bases). The CDR3 loop spans 15 amino acids. Germline CDR1 and CDR2: SNHLY and FYNNEI. Trimming pared 8 bases from V and 0 bases from J, leaving 17 bases between. CDR3 region: CASLYLAHSSYEQYF. In DNA, the CDR3 is TGTGCCAGCCTCTATCTAGCGCACAGCTCCTACGAGCAGTACTTC.

This clonotype was seen at least ten times. The chain links TRBV7-9 to TRBJ1-1; tentatively, D is TRBD1 (6 bases). V was clipped by 5 bases and J by 2 bases, with 12 bases between them. The CDR3 extends over 14 amino acids. Germline V gene lookup returns CDR1 SEHNR and CDR2 FQNEAQ (reference sequence). CDR3 sequence (DNA): TGTGCCAGCAGCAGAGGACAGCTTAACACTGAAGCTTTCTTT. Translated: CASSRGQLNTEAFF.

This clonotype was seen a handful of times. The chain has TRBV19 and TRBJ2-5, with D maybe TRBD2 (6 bases). This CDR3 has 14 amino acids. V was shortened by 2 bases and J by 3 bases, with 10 bases between the two germline ends. Germline V gene sequence: CDR1 LNHDA, CDR2 SQIVND (reference sequence). CDR3 region: CASSILGGEETQYF. CDR3 bases: TGTGCCAGTAGTATACTCGGGGGAGAAGAGACCCAGTACTTC.

In its sample, this clonotype was seen many times. This chain links TRBV5-8 with TRBJ2-7; 10 nucleotides match TRBD2. There are 17 residues in the CDR3. V lost 4 bases to trimming and J lost 2 bases; unmatched junction nucleotides: 12. CDR1 is SGHTS, CDR2 YDEGEE, per germline. As DNA, the CDR3 is TGTGCCAGCAGCATGTATCGGGGTAGCGGGAGGACCTACGAGCAGTACTTC. Protein: CASSMYRGSGRTYEQYF.

As concerns this clonotype: Germline is not matched at one junction end, which may reflect a read error. The CDR3 nucleotides read TGTGCCTGTAGTGTACAGTTTGCGGGAGGGCGCTACAATGAGCAGTTCTTC. As protein: CACSVQFAGGRYNEQFF. The chain combines TRBV30 with TRBJ2-1; 9 positions match TRBD2. Germline CDR1 reads GTSNPN; CDR2 reads SVGIG (reference sequence). The CDR3 loop spans 17 amino acids.

This clonotype was detected many times. The chain has TRBV20-1 and TRBJ2-2; either TRBD1 or TRBD2 may fit D (5 bases each). This CDR3 spans 15 amino acids. Germline V lookup: CDR1 DFQATT, CDR2 SNEGSKA (reference sequence). Trimming took 6 bases from V and 1 from J, leaving 15 bases between them. CDR3 bases: TGCAGTGCGGGGACCCGGGATTGGAACACCGGGGAGCTGTTTTTT. Translation gives CSAGTRDWNTGELFF.

This clonotype was observed at least ten times. This rearrangement joins TRBV29-1 to TRBJ1-2; 9 nucleotides line up with TRBD1. The CDR3 consists of 10 residues. The V gene end was trimmed by 7 bases and the J gene end by 7 bases; junction bases not matched to a gene: 1. Per the germline V gene, CDR1 is SQVTM and CDR2 is ANQGSEA. CDR3 amino acids: CSAGQGGYTF. CDR3 coding DNA: TGCAGCGCGGGACAGGGTGGCTACACCTTC.

This clonotype was observed many times. The V call is TRBV7-2, the J call TRBJ1-2; D remains ambiguous. CDR1 and CDR2 from the germline V gene are SGHTA and FQGNSA. Trimming took 1 base from V and 2 from J, leaving 5 bases between them. This CDR3 spans 13 amino acids. The CDR3 bases are TGTGCCAGCAGCTTAGTCCAGAACTATGGCTACACCTTC. As protein: CASSLVQNYGYTF.

This clonotype was observed at least ten times. V is TRBV20-1 and J is TRBJ2-7; D not resolved. V was trimmed by 3 bases and J by 3 bases, leaving 12 bases between them. The CDR3 covers 13 residues. Germline-derived CDR1 and CDR2 are DFQATT and SNEGSKA (reference sequence). CDR3 bases: TGCAGTGCTAGTTTAGTCAGGAACTACGAGCAGTACTTC. Protein sequence: CSASLVRNYEQYF.

The V and J genes are TRBV12-3 or TRBV12-4 and TRBJ1-5; no clear D. Trimming took 5 bases from V and 2 from J, leaving 13 bases between them. This CDR3 is 15 amino acids long. The DNA for the CDR3 is TGTGCCAGCAGTCGTACTTTGACCGGCAATCAGCCCCAGCATTTT. This sequence encodes CASSRTLTGNQPQHF.

This clonotype was picked up a small number of times. The chain is built from TRBV7-2 and TRBJ2-2; D gene ambiguous. V shed 5 bases and J shed 2 bases, with 9 bases lying between them. The CDR3 is made up of 14 amino acids. Germline V lookup: CDR1 SGHTA, CDR2 FQGNSA. The CDR3 nucleotides are TGTGCCAGCAGCCTGGACCTTAACACCGGGGAGCTGTTTTTT. Residues: CASSLDLNTGELFF.

At least ten counts were recorded for this clonotype. The rearrangement joins TRBV12-3 or TRBV12-4 to TRBJ1-6; TRBD1 might be the D (5 bases). Trimming shortened V by 2 bases and J by 11 bases, and 13 bases separated the two germline ends. This CDR3 is built from 14 residues. The CDR3, as DNA: TGTGCCAGCAGTTTATTCAGGGAATCGACACCCCTCCACTTT. Amino acid sequence: CASSLFRESTPLHF.

On this clonotype itself: One base away lies a much larger clone, so this may be a sequencing read error. This sequence joins TRBV7-8 and TRBJ2-1; 8 nucleotides line up with TRBD1. The CDR3 has 14 amino acids. The trim removed 5 bases at V and 11 bases at J, leaving 11 bases unmatched. The germline CDR1 and CDR2 sequences are SGHVS and FQNEAQ. CDR3 sequence reads: CASSNQGAGNKQFF. The CDR3 coding sequence is TGTGCCAGCAGCAACCAGGGGGCAGGAAATAAGCAGTTCTTC.